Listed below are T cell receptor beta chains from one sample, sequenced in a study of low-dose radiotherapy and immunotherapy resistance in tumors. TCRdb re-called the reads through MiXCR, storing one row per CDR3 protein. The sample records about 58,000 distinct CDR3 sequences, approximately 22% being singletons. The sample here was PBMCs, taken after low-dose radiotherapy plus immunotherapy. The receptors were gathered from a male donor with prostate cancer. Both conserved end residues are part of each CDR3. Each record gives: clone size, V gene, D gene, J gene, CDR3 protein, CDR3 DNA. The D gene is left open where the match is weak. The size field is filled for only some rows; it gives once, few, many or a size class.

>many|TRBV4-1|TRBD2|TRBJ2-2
CASSHPGLAAITGELFF
TGCGCCAGCAGCCATCCCGGACTAGCGGCGATCACCGGGGAGCTGTTTTTT
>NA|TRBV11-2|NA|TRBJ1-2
CATQFSNYGYTF
TGTGCCACACAGTTTTCGAACTATGGCTACACCTTC
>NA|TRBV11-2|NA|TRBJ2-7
CASSLRARGWSEQYF
TGTGCCAGCAGCCTGCGCGCTAGGGGCTGGAGCGAGCAGTACTTC
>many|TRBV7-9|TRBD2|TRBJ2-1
CASSLAPSGSSSEQFF
TGTGCCAGCAGCTTAGCCCCTAGCGGGAGTTCAAGTGAGCAGTTCTTC
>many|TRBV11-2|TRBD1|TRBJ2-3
CASEDRGTDTQYF
TGTGCCAGCGAGGACAGGGGAACAGATACGCAGTATTTT
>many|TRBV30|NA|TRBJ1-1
CAWCPVWNTEAFF
TGTGCCTGGTGTCCCGTTTGGAACACTGAAGCTTTCTTT
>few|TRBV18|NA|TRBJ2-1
CASSPQNHRDYNEQFF
TGTGCCAGCTCACCACAGAATCACAGGGACTACAATGAGCAGTTCTTC
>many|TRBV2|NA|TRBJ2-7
CASTFRGTYEQYF
TGTGCCAGTACCTTCCGGGGAACCTACGAGCAGTACTTC
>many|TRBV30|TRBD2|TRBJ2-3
CAWSVLLAGGPRTDTQYF
TGTGCCTGGAGTGTACTTCTAGCGGGAGGGCCGCGCACAGATACGCAGTATTTT
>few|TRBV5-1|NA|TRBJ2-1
CASSLGTTGYNEQFF
TGCGCCAGCAGCTTGGGGACAACAGGGTACAATGAGCAGTTCTTC
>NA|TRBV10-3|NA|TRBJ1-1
CAIRSNPGQRNTEAFF
TGTGCCATCAGATCTAACCCGGGACAACGGAACACTGAAGCTTTCTTT
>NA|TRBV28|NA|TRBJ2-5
CASRLRGLKAVGSQKETQYF
TGTGCCAGCAGACTACGCGGGCTCAAAGCGGTCGGGAGTCAGAAAGAGACCCAGTACTTC
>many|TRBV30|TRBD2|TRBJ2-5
CAWRAWGTSGKAVETQYF
TGTGCCTGGAGGGCCTGGGGGACTAGCGGAAAAGCGGTGGAGACCCAGTACTTC
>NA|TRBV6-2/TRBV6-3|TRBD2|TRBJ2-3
CASSHSGLAGPTSTDTQYF
TGTGCCAGCAGTCACTCGGGCCTAGCGGGTCCTACTAGCACAGATACGCAGTATTTT
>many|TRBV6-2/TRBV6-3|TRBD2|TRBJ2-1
CASSKAGTSGGAGNEQFF
TGTGCCAGCAGTAAGGCCGGGACTAGCGGGGGGGCTGGTAATGAGCAGTTCTTC
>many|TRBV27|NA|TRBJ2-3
CASSLLATTDTQYF
TGTGCCAGCAGTTTACTAGCAACTACAGATACGCAGTATTTT
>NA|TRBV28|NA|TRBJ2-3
CASRQDSTDTQYF
TGTGCCAGCAGACAAGATAGCACAGATACGCAGTATTTT
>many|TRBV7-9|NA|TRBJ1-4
CASSPTGGEKLFF
TGTGCCAGCAGCCCAACAGGTGGTGAAAAACTGTTTTTT
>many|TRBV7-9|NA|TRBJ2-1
CASSLGRGNNEQFF
TGTGCCAGCAGCTTAGGTCGGGGGAACAATGAGCAGTTCTTC
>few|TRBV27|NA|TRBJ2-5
CASSFYSGGLQETQYF
TGTGCCAGCAGTTTCTACAGTGGTGGCCTGCAAGAGACCCAGTACTTC
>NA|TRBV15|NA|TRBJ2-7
CATQGRGDPYEQYF
TGTGCCACCCAGGGACGCGGGGATCCCTACGAGCAGTACTTC
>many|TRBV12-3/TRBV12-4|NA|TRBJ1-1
CASSTNLVSEAFF
TGTGCCAGCAGTACGAACTTGGTGTCTGAAGCTTTCTTT
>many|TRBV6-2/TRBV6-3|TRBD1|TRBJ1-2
CASSWTGVLSYTF
TGTGCCAGCAGCTGGACAGGGGTCCTGAGCTACACCTTC
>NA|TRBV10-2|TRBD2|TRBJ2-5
CASSAPLAGHGETQYF
TGCGCCAGCAGTGCCCCCTTAGCGGGCCATGGGGAGACCCAGTACTTC
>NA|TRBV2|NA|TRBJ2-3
CASKGPTDTQYF
TGTGCCAGCAAGGGTCCCACAGATACGCAGTATTTT
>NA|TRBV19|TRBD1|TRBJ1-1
CASTKRKGQGTEAFF
TGTGCCAGTACCAAGAGGAAGGGACAGGGGACTGAAGCTTTCTTT
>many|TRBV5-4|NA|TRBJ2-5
CASSQRQSQETQYF
TGTGCCAGCAGCCAGCGACAGAGCCAAGAGACCCAGTACTTC
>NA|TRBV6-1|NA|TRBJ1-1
CASTLDETEAFF
TGTGCCAGCACCTTGGATGAAACTGAAGCTTTCTTT